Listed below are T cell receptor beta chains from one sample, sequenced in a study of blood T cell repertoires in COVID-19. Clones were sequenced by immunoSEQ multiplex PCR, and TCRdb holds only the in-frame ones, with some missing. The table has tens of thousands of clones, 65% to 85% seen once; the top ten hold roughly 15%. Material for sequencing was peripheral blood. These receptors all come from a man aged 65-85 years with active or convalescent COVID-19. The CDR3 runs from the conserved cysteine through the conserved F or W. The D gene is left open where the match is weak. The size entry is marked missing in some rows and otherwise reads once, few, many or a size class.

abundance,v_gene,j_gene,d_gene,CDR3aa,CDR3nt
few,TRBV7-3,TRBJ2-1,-,CASSLGEPYNEQFF,TGTGCCAGCAGCTTAGGAGAACCTTACAATGAGCAGTTCTTC
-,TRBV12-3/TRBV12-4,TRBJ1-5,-,CASRDSNQPQHF,TGTGCCAGCAGGGACAGTAATCAGCCCCAGCATTTT
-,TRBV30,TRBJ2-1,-,CALSSYNEQFF,TGTGCACTGAGCTCCTACAATGAGCAGTTCTTC
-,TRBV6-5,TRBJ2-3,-,CASSYIAGTDTQYF,TGTGCCAGCAGTTACATAGCCGGCACAGATACGCAGTATTTT
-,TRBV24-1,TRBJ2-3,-,CATGPSATDTQYF,TGTGCCACCGGGCCTAGCGCTACAGATACGCAGTATTTT
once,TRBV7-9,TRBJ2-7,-,CASSFDYSYEQYF,TGTGCCAGCAGCTTCGACTACTCCTACGAGCAGTACTTC
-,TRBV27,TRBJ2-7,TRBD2,CASSPAGGNRYEQYF,TGTGCCAGCAGTCCGGCGGGGGGGAATAGGTACGAGCAGTACTTC
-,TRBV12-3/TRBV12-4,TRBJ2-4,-,CASLAAENIQYF,TGTGCCAGCTTAGCGGCTGAAAACATTCAGTACTTC
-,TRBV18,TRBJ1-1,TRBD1,CASSPGTGYREAFF,TGTGCCAGCTCCCCCGGGACAGGGTACCGTGAAGCTTTCTTT
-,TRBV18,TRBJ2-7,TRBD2,CASSPRERGFYEQYF,TGTGCCAGCTCACCGAGAGAGCGGGGATTCTACGAGCAGTACTTC
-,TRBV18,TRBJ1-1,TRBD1,CASSPRQGAYTEAFF,TGTGCCAGCTCACCTAGACAGGGGGCGTACACTGAAGCTTTCTTT
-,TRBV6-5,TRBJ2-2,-,CASRGLTNTGELFF,TGTGCCAGCAGAGGACTCACCAACACCGGGGAGCTGTTTTTT
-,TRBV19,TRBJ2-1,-,CASSIYAARGTYNEQFF,TGTGCCAGTAGTATTTATGCGGCTAGAGGTACCTACAATGAGCAGTTCTTC
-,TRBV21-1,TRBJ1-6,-,CASSAEGDRGLSSPLHF,TGTGCCAGCAGTGCCGAGGGCGACAGGGGGCTTTCTTCACCCCTCCACTTT
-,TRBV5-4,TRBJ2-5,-,CASSMTVQETQYF,TGTGCCAGCAGCATGACAGTCCAAGAGACCCAGTACTTC
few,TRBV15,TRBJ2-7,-,CATGAKGLGQYF,TGTGCCACCGGAGCGAAGGGACTGGGGCAGTACTTC
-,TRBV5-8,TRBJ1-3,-,CASSPTGNTIYF,TGTGCCAGCAGCCCGACAGGAAACACCATATATTTT
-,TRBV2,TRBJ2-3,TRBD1,CASSSDRGDTQYF,TGTGCCAGCAGCTCCGACAGGGGGGATACGCAGTATTTT
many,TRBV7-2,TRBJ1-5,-,CASSLGPNQPQHF,TGTGCCAGCAGCTTAGGGCCCAATCAGCCCCAGCATTTT
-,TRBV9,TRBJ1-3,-,CASSGGGRGRNTIYF,TGTGCCAGCAGCGGCGGGGGCAGGGGTAGAAACACCATATATTTT
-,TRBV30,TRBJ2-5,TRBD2,CAWSGPGLAAQETQYF,TGTGCCTGGAGTGGACCGGGACTAGCAGCTCAAGAGACCCAGTACTTC
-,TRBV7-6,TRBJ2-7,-,CASSPNRVFGEQYF,TGTGCCAGCAGCCCCAACAGGGTATTCGGCGAGCAGTACTTC
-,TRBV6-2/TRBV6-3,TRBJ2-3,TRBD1,CASSYSRQGSNFADTQYF,TGTGCCAGCAGTTACTCGAGACAGGGGAGTAATTTTGCAGATACGCAGTATTTT
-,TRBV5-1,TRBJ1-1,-,CASSATQGTEAFF,TGCGCCAGCAGCGCAACACAGGGAACTGAAGCTTTCTTT
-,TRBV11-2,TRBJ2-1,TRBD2,CASSLSSGGYNEQFF,TGTGCCAGCAGCTTATCTAGCGGGGGGTACAATGAGCAGTTCTTC
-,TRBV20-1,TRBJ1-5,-,CSATLNGPQHF,TGCAGTGCTACCCTCAACGGGCCCCAGCATTTT
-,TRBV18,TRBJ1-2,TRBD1,CASSPGQGADYGYTF,TGTGCCAGCTCACCCGGACAGGGCGCCGACTATGGCTACACCTTC
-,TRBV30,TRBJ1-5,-,CAWNGGNRQPQHF,TGTGCCTGGAACGGAGGGAATAGACAGCCCCAGCATTTT
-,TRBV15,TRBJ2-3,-,CATSRDRLGGTDTQYF,TGTGCCACCAGCAGGGACCGACTAGGGGGCACAGATACGCAGTATTTT
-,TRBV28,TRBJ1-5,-,CASRDATGVIVDQPQHF,TGTGCCAGCAGGGATGCCACGGGGGTTATAGTAGATCAGCCCCAGCATTTT
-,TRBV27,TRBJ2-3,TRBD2,CANPGGPPSTDTQYF,TGTGCCAACCCGGGGGGGCCTCCTAGCACAGATACGCAGTATTTT
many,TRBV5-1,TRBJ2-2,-,CASSFDSTGELFF,TGCGCCAGCAGCTTCGACAGCACCGGGGAGCTGTTTTTT
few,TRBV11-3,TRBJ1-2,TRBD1,CASSWTGGIGYTF,TGTGCCAGCAGCTGGACAGGGGGCATTGGCTACACCTTC
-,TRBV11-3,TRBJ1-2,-,CASRGADGYTF,TGTGCCAGCAGGGGGGCAGATGGCTACACCTTC
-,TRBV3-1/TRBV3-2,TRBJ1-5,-,CASSQEGGRQPQHF,TGTGCCAGCAGCCAAGAGGGGGGTAGGCAGCCCCAGCATTTT
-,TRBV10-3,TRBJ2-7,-,CAISEPIQEYEQYF,TGTGCCATCAGTGAGCCGATCCAAGAGTACGAGCAGTACTTC
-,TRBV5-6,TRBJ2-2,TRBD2,CASSLGPGGNTGELFF,TGTGCCAGCAGCTTGGGCCCGGGAGGAAACACCGGGGAGCTGTTTTTT
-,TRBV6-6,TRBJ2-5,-,CASKQKETQYF,TGTGCCAGCAAACAAAAGGAGACCCAGTACTTC
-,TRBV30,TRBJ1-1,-,CAWSRPGQGGNTEAFF,TGTGCCTGGAGCCGGCCGGGGCAGGGAGGGAACACTGAAGCTTTCTTT
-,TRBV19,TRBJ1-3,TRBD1,CASSNRGGNTIYF,TGTGCCAGTAGTAACAGGGGAGGAAACACCATATATTTT
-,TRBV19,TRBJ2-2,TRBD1,CASRGRQGATGELFF,TGTGCCAGTAGGGGGCGGCAGGGGGCAACCGGGGAGCTGTTTTTT
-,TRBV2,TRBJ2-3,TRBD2,CASSDLGLAGTDTQYF,TGTGCCAGCAGTGACCTTGGACTAGCGGGGACTGATACGCAGTATTTT
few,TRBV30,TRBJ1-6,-,CAWSVQGRTYNSPLHF,TGTGCCTGGAGTGTACAGGGAAGGACCTATAATTCACCCCTCCACTTT
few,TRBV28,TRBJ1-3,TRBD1,CASSPGTVGNTIYF,TGTGCCAGCAGTCCCGGGACAGTTGGGAACACCATATATTTT
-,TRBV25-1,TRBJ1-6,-,CASSGGGGRGNSPLHF,TGTGCCAGCAGTGGAGGCGGGGGGAGAGGAAATTCACCCCTCCACTTT
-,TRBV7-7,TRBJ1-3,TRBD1,CASSLAGRLRQGTSSGNTIYF,TGTGCTAGCAGCTTAGCGGGGCGGTTAAGACAGGGAACTAGCTCTGGAAACACCATATATTTT
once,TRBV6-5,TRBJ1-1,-,CASSYSIGGSGEAFF,TGTGCCAGCAGTTACTCGATCGGGGGGTCGGGTGAAGCTTTCTTT
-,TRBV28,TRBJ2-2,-,CASSFSGNGELFF,TGTGCCAGCAGTTTTTCAGGGAACGGGGAGCTGTTTTTT
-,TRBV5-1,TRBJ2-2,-,CASSLSGAVGGELFF,TGCGCCAGCAGCTTGAGTGGGGCCGTAGGCGGGGAGCTGTTTTTT
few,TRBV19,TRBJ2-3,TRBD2,CASSRFGGKDTQYF,TGTGCCAGTAGTAGGTTCGGGGGGAAAGATACGCAGTATTTT
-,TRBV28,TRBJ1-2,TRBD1,CASSFRDRGYTF,TGTGCCAGCAGTTTCCGGGACAGAGGGTACACCTTC
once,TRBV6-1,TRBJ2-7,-,CASSEAPDSKEQYF,TGTGCCAGCAGTGAAGCCCCGGACAGTAAAGAGCAGTACTTC
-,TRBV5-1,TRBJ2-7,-,CASSKDIYEQYF,TGCGCCAGCAGCAAGGACATCTACGAGCAGTACTTC
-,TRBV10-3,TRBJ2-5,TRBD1,CAISEWGTGAGETQYF,TGTGCCATCAGTGAGTGGGGAACAGGGGCTGGGGAGACCCAGTACTTC